In its sample, the clone carrying this TCR beta chain was seen a few times. Its antigen is as yet unknown. The data derive from a study of post-analysis software for immune sequencing data. In the study overall: Disease trajectories encompassed relapsing-remitting, secondary progressive and progressive-relapsing multiple sclerosis.

Germline CDR1 reads MDHEN; CDR2 reads SYDVKM. The CDR3 is 13 amino acids. V was pared by 6 bases and J by 3 bases, with 11 bases between. Presence of unique molecular identifiers characterized the TCR beta cDNA libraries. Input amounts of roughly 0.9 to 10 million T cells were used. These gave 500,000 or so cDNA molecules, so each molecule approximated one T cell. TCRdb independently ran MiXCR on the PCR reads; one entry per CDR3 protein. This table has 700,000 to 900,000 distinct CDR3 sequences, more than 45% appearing once. Whole-study results and caveats: Comparison with controls showed significantly lower normalized Chao1 diversity in multiple sclerosis patients. The study found TRBV5-6, TRBV5-1 and TRBV20-1 among about 5 TRBV segments more frequent in patients than controls.

Sequencing was done on a sample of blood. The sequence was obtained from a girl between 5 and 17 years old with multiple sclerosis. The chain is built from TRBV28 and TRBJ1-2, with D hard to call. The CDR3 spells CASSRADDYGYTF. The CDR3 nucleotides are TGTGCCAGCAGCCGGGCCGACGACTATGGCTACACCTTC.